This T cell receptor beta chain derives from a study of type 1 regulatory T cells. Overall study: An in vitro protocol generated T-allo10, a Tr1-enriched, alloantigen-specific CD4 T cell product.

Worth noting for this clonotype: Its antigen is unidentified.

TCRdb fed the reads into MiXCR, producing one record per CDR3 protein. The table includes about 24,000 distinct CDR3 sequences, just under 75% detected once. The graft donor-derived T-allo10 cells reportedly recognize host alloantigens, are anergic, and suppress alloantigen-specifically. The TCR sequence derives from a human donor in good health. The sample taken for sequencing was cultured T cells, either the whole culture or a sorted T cell fraction (not recorded which). Indicated subset: Tr1-enriched cell product generated in vitro against host alloantigens.

Here the CDR3 reads CASSFRGVSGELFF. The DNA for the CDR3 is TGTGCCAGCAGCTTTCGGGGGGTTAGCGGGGAGCTGTTTTTT. V usage is TRBV7-2 and J usage is TRBJ2-2, with TRBD2 matching over 7 bases. This CDR3 contains 14 residues. Germline values: CDR1 SGHTA, CDR2 FQGNSA. V lost 3 bases and J lost 7; bases outside the gene matches: 5.